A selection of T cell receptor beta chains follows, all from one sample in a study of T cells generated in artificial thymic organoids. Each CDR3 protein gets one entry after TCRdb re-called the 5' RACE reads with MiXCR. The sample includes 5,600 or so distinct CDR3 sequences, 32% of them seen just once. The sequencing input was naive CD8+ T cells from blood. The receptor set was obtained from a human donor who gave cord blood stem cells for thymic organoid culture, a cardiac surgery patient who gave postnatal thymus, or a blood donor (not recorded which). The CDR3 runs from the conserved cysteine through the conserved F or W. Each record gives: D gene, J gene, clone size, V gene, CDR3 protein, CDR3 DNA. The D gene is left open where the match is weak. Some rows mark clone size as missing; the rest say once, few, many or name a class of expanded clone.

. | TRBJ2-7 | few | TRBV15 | CATSSSDEQYF | TGTGCCACCAGCAGCAGTGACGAGCAGTACTTC
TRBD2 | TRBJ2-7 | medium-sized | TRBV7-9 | CASSPRTSFEQYF | TGTGCCAGCAGCCCCAGGACTAGCTTCGAGCAGTACTTC
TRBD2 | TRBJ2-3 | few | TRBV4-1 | CASSQTSGSTDTQYF | TGCGCCAGCAGCCAGACTAGCGGGTCCACAGATACGCAGTATTTT
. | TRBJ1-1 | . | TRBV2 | CASSAEAGRFSAEAFF | TGTGCCAGCAGTGCCGAGGCCGGACGGTTTAGTGCTGAAGCTTTCTTT
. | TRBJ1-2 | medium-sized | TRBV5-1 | CASSLDSIYGYTF | TGCGCCAGCAGCTTGGACAGCATCTATGGCTACACCTTC
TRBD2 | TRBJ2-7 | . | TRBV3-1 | CASSQDWTSGRYEQYF | TGTGCCAGCAGCCAAGATTGGACTAGCGGGAGGTACGAGCAGTACTTC
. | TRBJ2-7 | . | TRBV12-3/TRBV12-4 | CASSSSSGINWEQYF | TGTGCCAGCAGTTCCTCGTCAGGGATCAACTGGGAGCAGTACTTC
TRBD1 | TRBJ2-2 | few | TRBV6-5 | CASSYLQGYTGELFF | TGTGCCAGCAGTTACCTACAGGGGTACACCGGGGAGCTGTTTTTT
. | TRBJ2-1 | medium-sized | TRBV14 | CASSQDRRGFYEQFF | TGTGCCAGCAGCCAAGATCGCCGGGGTTTCTATGAGCAGTTCTTC
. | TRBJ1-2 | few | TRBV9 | CASSVEEAYYGYTF | TGTGCCAGCAGCGTAGAAGAGGCATATTATGGCTACACCTTC
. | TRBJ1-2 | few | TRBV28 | CASSFYGPEGTNYGYTF | TGTGCCAGCAGTTTTTATGGACCGGAGGGAACTAACTATGGCTACACCTTC
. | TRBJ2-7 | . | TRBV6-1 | CASSEVGTRNYEQYF | TGTGCCAGCAGTGAAGTTGGGACAAGAAACTACGAGCAGTACTTC
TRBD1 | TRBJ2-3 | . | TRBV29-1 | CSVTNRGSADTQYF | TGCAGCGTGACCAACAGGGGTAGCGCAGATACGCAGTATTTT
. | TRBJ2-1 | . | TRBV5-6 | CASSLISDSSYNEQFF | TGTGCCAGCAGCTTGATATCTGACAGCTCCTACAATGAGCAGTTCTTC
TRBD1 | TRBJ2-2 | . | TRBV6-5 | CASSYFGQGSTGELFF | TGTGCCAGCAGTTACTTCGGACAGGGGAGCACCGGGGAGCTGTTTTTT
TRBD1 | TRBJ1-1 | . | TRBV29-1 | CSVPGQGFINTEAFF | TGCAGCGTCCCGGGACAGGGTTTCATCAACACTGAAGCTTTCTTT
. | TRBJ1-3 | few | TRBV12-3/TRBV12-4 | CASSPTGRSSGNTIYF | TGTGCCAGCAGTCCCACAGGGCGTAGCTCTGGAAACACCATATATTTT
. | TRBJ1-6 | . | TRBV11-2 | CASTTGFGNSPLHF | TGTGCCAGCACCACTGGGTTCGGGAATTCACCCCTCCACTTT
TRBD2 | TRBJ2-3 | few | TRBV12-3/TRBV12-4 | CASSLGASGGVRDTQYF | TGTGCCAGCAGTTTAGGGGCTAGCGGGGGAGTCAGAGATACGCAGTATTTT
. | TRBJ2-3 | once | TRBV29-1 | CSVRTELGSSTDTQYF | TGCAGCGTCAGAACCGAACTAGGGTCGAGCACAGATACGCAGTATTTT
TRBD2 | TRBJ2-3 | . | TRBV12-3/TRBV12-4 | CASSLAPASGPFNTQYF | TGTGCCAGCAGTTTAGCGCCGGCTAGCGGGCCGTTTAATACGCAGTATTTT
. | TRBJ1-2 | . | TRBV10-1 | CASSESTESGYTF | TGCGCCAGCAGTGAGTCAACAGAAAGCGGCTACACCTTC
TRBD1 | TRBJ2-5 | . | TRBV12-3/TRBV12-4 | CASSLAPGQGSTETQYF | TGTGCCAGCAGTTTAGCGCCGGGACAGGGTTCTACGGAGACCCAGTACTTC
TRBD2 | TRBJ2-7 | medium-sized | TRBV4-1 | CASSQGSREGIYEQYF | TGCGCCAGCAGCCAAGGGTCGCGGGAGGGCATCTACGAGCAGTACTTC